This is a list of T cell receptor beta chains from one sample in a study of blood T cell repertoires in COVID-19. Sequenced by immunoSEQ multiplex PCR; TCRdb stores in-frame clones only, minus some. The sample includes tens of thousands of clones, 68% seen only once; the top ten take roughly 8.8%. The sample comprised peripheral blood. All receptors derive from a woman aged 70-85 years with acute or convalescent COVID-19. The CDR3 runs from the conserved cysteine through the conserved F or W. The D gene is left open where the match is weak. Some rows mark clone size as missing; the rest say once, few, many or name a class of expanded clone.

j_call: TRBJ1-2; d_call: TRBD1; v_call: TRBV7-2; clone_size: many; cdr3_aa: CASSLSTGGHYGYTF; cdr3_nt: TGTGCCAGCAGCTTATCGACAGGGGGGCACTATGGCTACACCTTC
j_call: TRBJ1-2; d_call: TRBD1; v_call: TRBV5-1; clone_size: few; cdr3_aa: CASSTGQSYGYTF; cdr3_nt: TGCGCCAGCAGCACGGGACAGAGTTATGGCTACACCTTC
j_call: TRBJ2-3; d_call: .; v_call: TRBV10-1; clone_size: .; cdr3_aa: CASSEEDWRDTQYF; cdr3_nt: TGCGCCAGCAGTGAGGAGGACTGGAGGGATACGCAGTATTTT
j_call: TRBJ2-7; d_call: .; v_call: TRBV10-3; clone_size: .; cdr3_aa: CAIKERGREDEQYF; cdr3_nt: TGTGCCATCAAAGAACGGGGGAGAGAGGACGAGCAGTACTTC
j_call: TRBJ1-1; d_call: .; v_call: TRBV2; clone_size: .; cdr3_aa: CASSGTAGDTEAFF; cdr3_nt: TGTGCCAGCAGTGGAACGGCGGGAGACACTGAAGCTTTCTTT
j_call: TRBJ1-2; d_call: .; v_call: TRBV28; clone_size: .; cdr3_aa: CASSLGGGYTF; cdr3_nt: TGTGCCAGCAGTTTGGGGGGAGGCTACACCTTC
j_call: TRBJ2-3; d_call: .; v_call: TRBV25-1; clone_size: .; cdr3_aa: CACRGLGTDTQYF; cdr3_nt: TGTGCCTGCCGAGGGTTAGGCACAGATACGCAGTATTTT
j_call: TRBJ2-1; d_call: TRBD1; v_call: TRBV5-4; clone_size: .; cdr3_aa: CASSSRDRGDVEQFF; cdr3_nt: TGTGCCAGCAGCTCCCGGGACAGGGGGGATGTTGAGCAGTTCTTC
j_call: TRBJ2-1; d_call: .; v_call: TRBV28; clone_size: .; cdr3_aa: CASSPRGDEQFF; cdr3_nt: TGTGCCAGCAGTCCCAGGGGCGATGAGCAGTTCTTC
j_call: TRBJ2-5; d_call: TRBD2; v_call: TRBV18; clone_size: .; cdr3_aa: CASSPLAGGQETQYF; cdr3_nt: TGTGCCAGCTCACCACTAGCGGGAGGGCAGGAGACCCAGTACTTC
j_call: TRBJ2-7; d_call: TRBD1; v_call: TRBV2; clone_size: .; cdr3_aa: CASSEWTGYSYEQYF; cdr3_nt: TGTGCCAGCAGTGAATGGACAGGCTACTCCTACGAGCAGTACTTC
j_call: TRBJ2-3; d_call: TRBD2; v_call: TRBV28; clone_size: .; cdr3_aa: CASTPAGLAADTQYF; cdr3_nt: TGTGCCAGCACCCCCGCGGGACTAGCGGCAGATACGCAGTATTTT
j_call: TRBJ1-1; d_call: TRBD1; v_call: TRBV5-4; clone_size: .; cdr3_aa: CASRYGQGDTEAFF; cdr3_nt: TGTGCCAGCAGATATGGACAGGGCGACACTGAAGCTTTCTTT
j_call: TRBJ1-4; d_call: .; v_call: TRBV9; clone_size: .; cdr3_aa: CASSSRESEKLFF; cdr3_nt: TGTGCCAGCAGCTCCCGGGAAAGCGAAAAACTGTTTTTT
j_call: TRBJ1-2; d_call: .; v_call: TRBV6-5; clone_size: .; cdr3_aa: CASRNNLGQYGYTF; cdr3_nt: TGTGCCAGTAGAAACAACTTAGGACAGTATGGCTACACCTTC
j_call: TRBJ2-7; d_call: .; v_call: TRBV5-6; clone_size: .; cdr3_aa: CASSFRLEWREQYF; cdr3_nt: TGTGCCAGCAGCTTCAGACTAGAATGGCGCGAGCAGTACTTC
j_call: TRBJ2-1; d_call: TRBD2; v_call: TRBV6-1; clone_size: .; cdr3_aa: CASSEWDYYNQQFF; cdr3_nt: TGTGCCAGCAGTGAGTGGGACTACTACAACCAGCAGTTCTTC
j_call: TRBJ1-5; d_call: TRBD1; v_call: TRBV6-2/TRBV6-3; clone_size: once; cdr3_aa: CASSYKDTSRQGQPQHF; cdr3_nt: TGTGCCAGCAGTTACAAGGACACGTCTCGACAGGGGCAGCCCCAGCATTTT
j_call: TRBJ1-2; d_call: .; v_call: TRBV7-2; clone_size: .; cdr3_aa: CASSLSTGLNYGYTF; cdr3_nt: TGTGCCAGCAGCTTATCCACGGGTCTTAACTATGGCTACACCTTC
j_call: TRBJ1-5; d_call: .; v_call: TRBV7-9; clone_size: .; cdr3_aa: CASSLLQGTQSEPQHF; cdr3_nt: TGTGCCAGCAGCTTACTACAGGGAACCCAATCAGAGCCCCAGCATTTT
j_call: TRBJ2-5; d_call: .; v_call: TRBV3-1/TRBV3-2; clone_size: .; cdr3_aa: CASSQGSGAPETQYF; cdr3_nt: TGTGCCAGCAGCCAAGGTTCTGGGGCCCCAGAGACCCAGTACTTC
j_call: TRBJ1-2; d_call: .; v_call: TRBV11-1; clone_size: many; cdr3_aa: CASSLQGSYGYTF; cdr3_nt: TGTGCCAGCAGTCTACAGGGATCCTATGGCTACACCTTC
j_call: TRBJ1-4; d_call: TRBD1; v_call: TRBV28; clone_size: .; cdr3_aa: CASSSPWAGGIEKLFF; cdr3_nt: TGTGCCAGCAGTTCCCCTTGGGCAGGGGGCATTGAAAAACTGTTTTTT
j_call: TRBJ1-4; d_call: .; v_call: TRBV7-2; clone_size: .; cdr3_aa: CASSLAGGGGEKLFF; cdr3_nt: TGTGCCAGCAGCTTAGCGGGAGGCGGAGGTGAAAAACTGTTTTTT
j_call: TRBJ2-4; d_call: .; v_call: TRBV11-1; clone_size: .; cdr3_aa: CASSSSSGKNIQYF; cdr3_nt: TGTGCCAGCAGCTCCAGCTCGGGCAAAAACATTCAGTACTTC
j_call: TRBJ2-7; d_call: .; v_call: TRBV4-1; clone_size: .; cdr3_aa: CASSFDRTDSYEQYF; cdr3_nt: TGCGCCAGCAGCTTCGATAGGACAGATTCCTACGAGCAGTACTTC
j_call: TRBJ1-1; d_call: .; v_call: TRBV5-4; clone_size: .; cdr3_aa: CASSLELRGWTEAFF; cdr3_nt: TGTGCCAGCAGCTTGGAGCTAAGGGGTTGGACTGAAGCTTTCTTT
j_call: TRBJ1-6; d_call: .; v_call: TRBV4-1; clone_size: .; cdr3_aa: CASSQKDSSYNSPLHF; cdr3_nt: TGCGCCAGCAGCCAAAAAGACAGCTCCTATAATTCACCCCTCCACTTT
j_call: TRBJ1-4; d_call: TRBD1; v_call: TRBV2; clone_size: .; cdr3_aa: CASSEQGQGWNEKLFF; cdr3_nt: TGTGCCAGCAGTGAACAGGGACAGGGTTGGAATGAAAAACTGTTTTTT
j_call: TRBJ2-6; d_call: TRBD1; v_call: TRBV6-2/TRBV6-3; clone_size: .; cdr3_aa: CASSPSPGTGAGANVLTF; cdr3_nt: TGTGCCAGCAGTCCCAGTCCCGGGACAGGGGCCGGGGCCAACGTCCTGACTTTC
j_call: TRBJ1-3; d_call: .; v_call: TRBV19; clone_size: .; cdr3_aa: CASLRSTSGNTIYF; cdr3_nt: TGTGCCAGTTTGCGGTCGACGTCTGGAAACACCATATATTTT
j_call: TRBJ1-6; d_call: .; v_call: TRBV10-3; clone_size: .; cdr3_aa: CAISESAPRLNSPLHF; cdr3_nt: TGTGCCATCAGTGAGTCGGCGCCGCGACTAAATTCACCCCTCCACTTT
j_call: TRBJ1-5; d_call: .; v_call: TRBV28; clone_size: once; cdr3_aa: CASRSRKDSAQPQHF; cdr3_nt: TGTGCCAGCAGATCCAGGAAGGATTCGGCCCAGCCCCAGCATTTT
j_call: TRBJ1-1; d_call: .; v_call: TRBV28; clone_size: once; cdr3_aa: CASTQTGNTEAFF; cdr3_nt: TGTGCCAGCACCCAGACAGGGAACACTGAAGCTTTCTTT
j_call: TRBJ2-5; d_call: .; v_call: TRBV28; clone_size: .; cdr3_aa: CASSPPWGGAQYF; cdr3_nt: TGTGCCAGCAGTCCCCCTTGGGGCGGGGCCCAGTACTTC
j_call: TRBJ1-6; d_call: .; v_call: TRBV9; clone_size: once; cdr3_aa: CASSSTGLSPLHF; cdr3_nt: TGTGCCAGCAGCTCGACAGGCCTTTCACCCCTCCACTTT
j_call: TRBJ1-3; d_call: .; v_call: TRBV30; clone_size: .; cdr3_aa: CAWSAGTHSGNTIYF; cdr3_nt: TGTGCCTGGAGTGCCGGGACTCATTCTGGAAACACCATATATTTT
j_call: TRBJ2-2; d_call: .; v_call: TRBV7-3; clone_size: few; cdr3_aa: CASSLSSDSGELFF; cdr3_nt: TGTGCCAGCAGCTTAAGTTCGGACAGCGGGGAGCTGTTTTTT
j_call: TRBJ2-2; d_call: .; v_call: TRBV6-5; clone_size: .; cdr3_aa: CASSYSWGRTGELFF; cdr3_nt: TGTGCCAGCAGTTACTCTTGGGGGAGGACCGGGGAGCTGTTTTTT
j_call: TRBJ2-1; d_call: TRBD2; v_call: TRBV27; clone_size: .; cdr3_aa: CASSLLTSGRAAEQFF; cdr3_nt: TGTGCCAGCAGTTTGCTTACTAGCGGGAGGGCCGCTGAGCAGTTCTTC
j_call: TRBJ2-7; d_call: .; v_call: TRBV6-1; clone_size: .; cdr3_aa: CASSEAFGYEQYF; cdr3_nt: TGTGCCAGCAGTGAAGCCTTCGGGTACGAGCAGTACTTC
j_call: TRBJ2-1; d_call: TRBD2; v_call: TRBV19; clone_size: .; cdr3_aa: CASSITSGNNEQFF; cdr3_nt: TGTGCCAGTAGTATAACTAGCGGGAACAATGAGCAGTTCTTC
j_call: TRBJ1-5; d_call: .; v_call: TRBV3-1/TRBV3-2; clone_size: .; cdr3_aa: CASSQDGNSNQPQHF; cdr3_nt: TGTGCCAGCAGCCAAGACGGTAATAGCAATCAGCCCCAGCATTTT
j_call: TRBJ1-1; d_call: TRBD1; v_call: TRBV5-1; clone_size: .; cdr3_aa: CASRWGQGEYNTEAFF; cdr3_nt: TGCGCCAGCAGATGGGGACAGGGGGAGTATAACACTGAAGCTTTCTTT
j_call: TRBJ2-1; d_call: TRBD2; v_call: TRBV14; clone_size: .; cdr3_aa: CASSQNGLAGENEQFF; cdr3_nt: TGTGCCAGCAGCCAAAACGGACTAGCGGGAGAGAATGAGCAGTTCTTC
j_call: TRBJ1-1; d_call: .; v_call: TRBV18; clone_size: .; cdr3_aa: CASSQDRSEAFF; cdr3_nt: TGTGCCAGCTCACAAGACAGATCTGAAGCTTTCTTT
j_call: TRBJ1-2; d_call: TRBD1; v_call: TRBV30; clone_size: few; cdr3_aa: CAGSGTGMLVHGYTF; cdr3_nt: TGTGCCGGCTCCGGGACAGGGATGTTGGTCCATGGCTACACCTTC
j_call: TRBJ1-2; d_call: TRBD1; v_call: TRBV28; clone_size: .; cdr3_aa: CASSSGQGRDYGYTF; cdr3_nt: TGTGCCAGCAGCTCCGGACAGGGGCGGGACTATGGCTACACCTTC
j_call: TRBJ2-1; d_call: TRBD2; v_call: TRBV28; clone_size: .; cdr3_aa: CASTTSRGLALNEQFF; cdr3_nt: TGTGCCAGCACCACCTCCAGGGGACTAGCCCTCAATGAGCAGTTCTTC
j_call: TRBJ1-1; d_call: .; v_call: TRBV3-1/TRBV3-2; clone_size: .; cdr3_aa: CASSQADREAFF; cdr3_nt: TGTGCCAGCAGCCAAGCTGACAGGGAAGCTTTCTTT
j_call: TRBJ1-5; d_call: .; v_call: TRBV7-6; clone_size: .; cdr3_aa: CASSLVAGTSNQPQHF; cdr3_nt: TGTGCCAGCAGCTTAGTGGCGGGAACTAGCAATCAGCCCCAGCATTTT
j_call: TRBJ2-1; d_call: TRBD2; v_call: TRBV11-2; clone_size: .; cdr3_aa: CASSLGRGGRFNEQFF; cdr3_nt: TGTGCCAGCAGCTTAGGTCGGGGGGGCCGGTTCAATGAGCAGTTCTTC
j_call: TRBJ2-7; d_call: TRBD2; v_call: TRBV7-6; clone_size: once; cdr3_aa: CASSLRLAGGPVPYEQYF; cdr3_nt: TGTGCCAGCAGCTTGAGACTAGCGGGAGGGCCAGTTCCCTACGAGCAGTACTTC
j_call: TRBJ2-2; d_call: TRBD1; v_call: TRBV7-9; clone_size: few; cdr3_aa: CASRPGQGAGGELFF; cdr3_nt: TGTGCCAGCAGACCGGGACAGGGGGCTGGCGGGGAGCTGTTTTTT
j_call: TRBJ2-5; d_call: .; v_call: TRBV7-9; clone_size: few; cdr3_aa: CASSLGLIKRSLVEETQYF; cdr3_nt: TGTGCCAGCAGCTTAGGATTAATTAAGCGAAGCTTGGTAGAAGAGACCCAGTACTTC
j_call: TRBJ1-2; d_call: TRBD1; v_call: TRBV18; clone_size: .; cdr3_aa: CASQGLPGGDYGYTF; cdr3_nt: TGTGCCAGCCAAGGTCTTCCAGGGGGCGACTATGGCTACACCTTC
j_call: TRBJ1-3; d_call: .; v_call: TRBV27; clone_size: .; cdr3_aa: CASSLSGQSGNTIYF; cdr3_nt: TGTGCCAGCAGTTTATCAGGACAGTCTGGAAACACCATATATTTT
j_call: TRBJ1-2; d_call: TRBD1; v_call: TRBV18; clone_size: .; cdr3_aa: CASSPGQGAGYTF; cdr3_nt: TGTGCCAGCTCACCGGGACAGGGGGCTGGCTACACCTTC